This entry concerns a single T cell receptor beta chain. What this receptor recognizes is not known. At one end, the junction sequence differs from germline, possibly due to a read error. These data come from a study of blood T cell repertoires in COVID-19 (dated by TCRdb to 2020 to 2022). As for the study more broadly: Collaborator samples came from the United States, Italy and Spain and covered acute and convalescent phases of COVID-19. The material from the prospective study consisted of cDNA or gDNA derived from T cells, B-cell-depleted T cells, or PBMCs. Deeply sampled blood TCRbeta repertoires from subjects exposed to, actively infected with, or recovered from COVID-19 were included in the dataset. The repertoires were released in a freely available public database meant as a resource for research on the immune response to SARS-CoV-2. Samples came from the ongoing ImmuneRACE study (first 160 participants) plus 1,254 subjects from 6 global collaborators. Sample metadata almost always included a de-identified subject ID, COVID-19 status, age in years and sex. Where HLA class I and class II types were available, the types were taken from metadata supplied by the sample provider, not from assay-based typing.

What the study reported, not specific to this receptor: The quantity of clinical and demographic metadata differed by source and by participant and was supplied without curation.

Collaborating institutions collected whole blood in K2EDTA tubes following their own protocols. For TCRbeta analysis, collaborator samples were shipped as frozen whole blood, as isolated PBMCs, or as DNA extracted from either sample type. The immunoSEQ Assay, a bias-controlled multiplex PCR, was used to amplify TCRbeta CDR3 regions from genomic DNA. The original methods were these. Within the assay, amplification of reference gene primers was used to estimate how many nucleated cells each sample contained. Sequence reads were collapsed and filtered to measure the absolute abundance of every unique TCRbeta CDR3 rearrangement. For each sample, productive Simpson clonality was calculated as the square root of Simpson's diversity index across productive rearrangements. What TCRdb holds here is the immuneACCESS table cut down to in-frame rearrangements. Part of the clones is not present; checked against another copy, under half of the missing clones reflect an unresolved V gene, and the others are unexplained. The V and J calls and clone size come from that table; D and trimming were worked out from the DNA. The sample data list roughly 180,000 clones, and around 88% of these were observed just once. The ten most abundant clones make up roughly 4.2% of the sample.

Its CDR3 holds 14 amino acids, cysteine through phenylalanine. The entry retains the CDR3 DNA only, 42 bases that are in frame from base 1. Per the germline V gene (reference sequence), LNHNV is the CDR1 and YYDKDF is the CDR2. This TCR came from a woman under 40 with acute or convalescent COVID-19. What was sequenced was peripheral blood. The chain couples TRBV15 to TRBJ2-7; a confident D gene designation cannot be given. The nucleotides read TGTGCCACCAGCAGAGATCCGGCTAGTCCTATGATAAGTTTC. This encodes CATSRDPASPMISF.